A selection of T cell receptor beta chains follows, all from one sample in a study of a mutant IDH1 vaccine in newly diagnosed glioma. Antigens of these TCRs are unknown. TCRdb's copy holds only in-frame clones and misses some; the assay was immunoSEQ multiplex PCR. The sample holds around 85,000 clones, 75% to 85% seen once. Sequencing used PBMCs, obtained from a glioma patient whose treatment included an IDH1 peptide vaccine. The receptors come from a young man with glioma. Some clones in this sample may be carry-over from other donors' samples. Each CDR3 is given without its conserved first and last residue. Fields, in order: V gene, D gene, J gene, CDR3 protein. A D gene is named only where the DNA matches it firmly.

>TRBV25-1|TRBD1|TRBJ1-1
ASSSDRVFGNTEAF
>TRBV2|NA|TRBJ1-2
ASSAGASYGYT
>TRBV7-2|NA|TRBJ2-1
ASSLVGFGTDYNEQF
>TRBV7-9|TRBD1|TRBJ1-4
ASSDQGDPNEKLF
>TRBV6-5|NA|TRBJ1-5
ASSYSRQSNQPQH
>TRBV11-1|NA|TRBJ1-2
ASSPRQGISGYT
>TRBV2|TRBD2|TRBJ2-7
ASSGGLAGTHYEQY
>TRBV5-1|NA|TRBJ1-4
ASSLVQGNEKLF
>TRBV5-1|TRBD2|TRBJ2-3
ASSRLADTDTQY
>TRBV6-9|TRBD2|TRBJ2-1
ASSSSGGLF
>TRBV7-9|TRBD2|TRBJ2-2
ASSLGTSGIETGELF
>TRBV6-1|NA|TRBJ1-4
ASKFWGSNEKLF
>TRBV25-1|NA|TRBJ2-1
ASSVSRDNEQF
>TRBV30|NA|TRBJ2-7
AWSAGAGQY
>TRBV9|TRBD1|TRBJ1-1
ASSVTTGSTEAF
>TRBV15|NA|TRBJ1-5
ATSLSNQPQH
>TRBV28|NA|TRBJ1-4
ASSLAYRVSEKLF
>TRBV4-3|NA|TRBJ1-4
ASSPFGGNEKLF
>TRBV10-1|NA|TRBJ2-1
ASSRDFSEQF
>TRBV7-9|NA|TRBJ2-5
ASTYPSAGYQETQY
>TRBV6-1|NA|TRBJ2-7
ASSPGPDTLYEQY
>TRBV27|NA|TRBJ2-7
ASSPYSSYEQY
>TRBV4-2|NA|TRBJ2-4
ASSQEALKNIQY
>TRBV19|TRBD1|TRBJ2-7
ASSMGRGTEQY
>TRBV20-1|NA|TRBJ2-5
SAKVQETQY
>TRBV11-3|NA|TRBJ2-2
ASSPGTMNTGELF
>TRBV5-1|NA|NA
ASSLQGTISFSYEQY
>TRBV2|NA|TRBJ1-2
ASSPGGDYGYT
>TRBV7-2|NA|TRBJ1-3
ASSLADVGNRGNTIY
>TRBV4-3|NA|TRBJ2-7
ASSRHTGGDYEQY
>TRBV6-1|TRBD1|TRBJ2-6
ASSEGPGGSRGANVLT
>TRBV6-1|TRBD1|TRBJ1-2
ASAHTGGYGYT
>TRBV4-1|NA|TRBJ1-5
ASSQGQVGQPQH
>TRBV6-6|NA|TRBJ1-3
AGSNGPSGNTIY
>TRBV4-1|TRBD2|TRBJ2-7
ASSQEGLRRDEQY
>TRBV30|TRBD2|TRBJ2-3
ALLGLAGGDFTDTQY
>TRBV10-1|TRBD1|TRBJ2-1
ASSPGQAYNEQF
>TRBV19|TRBD1|TRBJ1-2
ASSKDRGDYGYT
>TRBV9|TRBD1|TRBJ1-1
ASSVTGGTEAF